This is a list of T cell receptor beta chains from one sample in a study of human T cells and chemical hapten exposure. From the RACE reads, TCRdb called clonotypes with MiXCR, one entry per CDR3 protein. Among 350,000 or so distinct CDR3 sequences listed, under 9% were seen once. This material consisted of whole blood, taken in connection with sensitization to the hapten diphenylcyclopropenone (DPC). The receptors shown here come from a woman between 18 and 29 years old with alopecia areata. Some clones in this sample may be carry-over from other donors' samples. The CDR3 runs from the conserved cysteine through the conserved F or W. A D gene is named only where the DNA matches it firmly. The size of a clone is reported for some rows only, either as once, few or many, or as a class for expanded clones.

J gene,V gene,clone size,D gene,CDR3 protein,CDR3 DNA
TRBJ1-1,TRBV3-1,few,NA,CASSQSLGRNTEAFF,TGTGCCAGCAGCCAAAGCCTGGGGCGCAACACTGAAGCTTTCTTT
TRBJ2-1,TRBV25-1,NA,TRBD2,CASSALPPGLAGSNEQFF,TGTGCCAGCAGTGCCTTACCCCCGGGACTAGCGGGGAGTAATGAGCAGTTCTTC
TRBJ1-6,TRBV7-8,many,TRBD1,CASSASLWDRDSYNSPLHF,TGTGCCAGCAGCGCATCCCTCTGGGACAGGGACTCCTATAATTCACCCCTCCACTTT
TRBJ1-2,TRBV10-3,few,NA,CAISPGQGDYGYTF,TGTGCCATCTCACCGGGACAAGGTGACTATGGCTACACCTTC
TRBJ2-1,TRBV24-1,many,NA,CATSDPGVNNEQFF,TGTGCCACCAGTGATCCTGGAGTAAACAATGAGCAGTTCTTC
TRBJ2-7,TRBV5-1,NA,NA,CASSLDIVSEQYF,TGCGCCAGCAGCTTGGATATCGTGTCAGAGCAGTACTTC
TRBJ2-5,TRBV6-5,few,TRBD2,CASRTPWTSGGRETQYF,TGTGCCAGCAGAACCCCCTGGACTAGCGGGGGTCGGGAGACCCAGTACTTC
TRBJ1-2,TRBV20-1,few,NA,CSAPPDSDYGYTF,TGCAGTGCTCCCCCCGACAGCGACTATGGCTACACCTTC
TRBJ2-7,TRBV28,NA,TRBD1,CASSFGTDRSYEQYF,TGTGCCAGCAGTTTCGGGACAGATCGTTCCTACGAGCAGTACTTC
TRBJ2-1,TRBV4-3,NA,NA,CASSQDITVNYNEQFF,TGCGCCAGCAGCCAAGACATAACAGTAAACTACAATGAGCAGTTCTTC
TRBJ2-1,TRBV29-1,few,NA,CSVGQYNEQFF,TGCAGCGTTGGACAGTACAATGAGCAGTTCTTC
TRBJ2-4,TRBV19,NA,NA,CASSIQGGGVNIQYF,TGTGCCAGTAGTATCCAAGGTGGAGGGGTTAACATTCAGTACTTC
TRBJ2-5,TRBV6-1,NA,NA,CASSRPGSQETQYF,TGTGCCAGCAGCCGCCCTGGGTCCCAAGAGACCCAGTACTTC
TRBJ2-1,TRBV2,many,NA,CASSEEGGLNNEQFF,TGTGCCAGCAGTGAAGAGGGGGGCCTGAACAATGAGCAGTTCTTC
TRBJ1-2,TRBV28,NA,NA,CASSLSPNYGYTF,TGTGCCAGCAGTTTATCTCCGAACTATGGCTACACCTTC
TRBJ1-4,TRBV4-2,NA,NA,CASRSDGLTGATNEKLFF,TGTGCCAGCAGAAGCGACGGATTAACAGGCGCAACTAATGAAAAACTGTTTTTT
TRBJ2-7,TRBV4-3,NA,NA,CASSQVGRDYEQYF,TGCGCCAGCAGCCAAGTGGGCAGGGATTACGAGCAGTACTTC
TRBJ1-4,TRBV10-3,few,NA,CAISDGLRREKLFF,TGTGCCATCAGCGACGGCCTGAGACGGGAAAAACTGTTTTTT
TRBJ1-4,TRBV2,few,NA,CASSQSAATNEKLFF,TGTGCCAGCAGTCAATCAGCCGCAACTAATGAAAAACTGTTTTTT
TRBJ2-1,TRBV6-2/TRBV6-3,few,TRBD1,CASSYPLQGAKNEQFF,TGTGCCAGCAGTTACCCCCTACAGGGGGCTAAAAATGAGCAGTTCTTC
TRBJ2-7,TRBV7-3,NA,TRBD2,CASSLNGAGVDGEQYF,TGTGCCAGCAGCTTAAATGGAGCGGGGGTCGACGGCGAGCAGTACTTC